A single TCR beta chain is shown here with its context. TCRdb analysed the PCR reads with MiXCR anew, one entry per CDR3 protein. The sample lists 15,000 to 20,000 distinct CDR3 sequences, around two fifths occurring once. This record belongs to a study of tumor-infiltrating lymphocytes in oesophageal squamous cell carcinoma. CDR1 and CDR2 (germline): LNHDA, SQIVND (reference sequence). The CDR3 runs to 11 residues. The sequence was obtained from a male donor with esophageal squamous cell carcinoma. The rearrangement links TRBV19 to TRBJ2-6; D remains ambiguous. Gene TRBJ2-7 matches the end of the DNA better, so the J call may be wrong. Sequencing was done on a sample of esophageal tumor tissue. The CDR3 protein is CASSTKHEQYF. CDR3 in DNA: TGTGCCAGTAGTACCAAGCACGAGCAGTACTTC.